This T cell receptor beta chain came from a study of blood T cell repertoires in COVID-19. About the research overall: In each case, the material was cDNA or gDNA derived from T cells, B-cell-depleted T cells, or PBMCs.

As processed by the authors: Researchers report that nucleated cell counts were estimated from reference gene primer amplification. The protocol was immunoSEQ multiplex PCR, while the TCRdb copy is restricted to in-frame clones and leaves out a portion. V, J and clone size are taken as reported in that table, and D and trimming were inferred from the DNA itself. This sample has about 58,000 clones, with 75% to 90% found just once. The specimen sequenced was peripheral blood. The clonotype was recovered from a woman in her 70s with active COVID-19.

CDR3 loop: CASSWQGKADTQYF. CDR3 nucleotides: TGTGCCAGCAGTTGGCAGGGGAAAGCAGATACGCAGTATTTT. J is TRBJ2-3 and V is TRBV6-5; maybe TRBD1 (6 bases). CDR1 is MNHEY, CDR2 SVGAGI, per germline. The length of the CDR3 is 14 residues. V lost 4 bases to trimming and J lost 4 bases, with 12 bases between them.